These T cell receptor beta chains were read from a single sample in a study of PD-1 blockade in classical Hodgkin lymphoma. The protocol was immunoSEQ multiplex PCR, while the TCRdb copy is restricted to in-frame clones and leaves out a portion. Of roughly 8,100 clones listed, 86% are singletons. The sequences come from CD4+ T cells from blood, collected at baseline. All receptors come from a human donor with classical Hodgkin lymphoma. The CDR3 runs from the conserved cysteine through the conserved F or W. Each record gives: clone size, D gene, V gene, J gene, CDR3 protein, CDR3 DNA. A D gene is named only where the DNA matches it firmly. The size field is filled for only some rows; it gives once, few, many or a size class.

abundance: NA; d_gene: NA; v_gene: TRBV4-2; j_gene: TRBJ2-5; CDR3aa: CASSPYFEETQYF; CDR3nt: TGTGCCAGCAGCCCCTACTTCGAAGAGACCCAGTACTTC
abundance: NA; d_gene: NA; v_gene: TRBV2; j_gene: TRBJ2-2; CDR3aa: CASTWNTGELFF; CDR3nt: TGTGCCAGCACTTGGAACACCGGAGAGCTGTTTTTT
abundance: few; d_gene: NA; v_gene: TRBV7-2; j_gene: TRBJ2-7; CDR3aa: CASSHPAGAREQYF; CDR3nt: TGTGCCAGCAGTCATCCCGCAGGGGCGAGAGAGCAGTACTTC
abundance: NA; d_gene: NA; v_gene: TRBV7-3; j_gene: TRBJ2-1; CDR3aa: CASSYGGVYNEQFF; CDR3nt: TGTGCCAGCAGCTACGGGGGAGTTTACAATGAGCAGTTCTTC
abundance: NA; d_gene: TRBD1; v_gene: TRBV7-8; j_gene: TRBJ1-2; CDR3aa: CASSLTPVQETSGGINYGYTF; CDR3nt: TGTGCCAGCAGCTTAACACCAGTACAAGAAACTTCAGGGGGGATAAACTATGGCTACACCTTC
abundance: NA; d_gene: TRBD1; v_gene: TRBV7-2; j_gene: TRBJ1-3; CDR3aa: CASSLGLTGFVSGNTIYF; CDR3nt: TGTGCCAGCAGCTTAGGATTGACAGGGTTTGTCTCTGGAAACACCATATATTTT
abundance: few; d_gene: NA; v_gene: TRBV9; j_gene: TRBJ1-3; CDR3aa: CASSVGGRASGNTIYF; CDR3nt: TGTGCCAGCAGCGTAGGGGGCAGGGCATCTGGAAACACCATATATTTT
abundance: NA; d_gene: NA; v_gene: TRBV30; j_gene: TRBJ2-2; CDR3aa: CAWRVVRGGELFF; CDR3nt: TGTGCCTGGAGAGTGGTACGGGGCGGGGAGCTGTTTTTT
abundance: NA; d_gene: TRBD1; v_gene: TRBV7-2; j_gene: TRBJ2-7; CDR3aa: CASSPGQTYEQYF; CDR3nt: TGTGCCAGCAGCCCGGGACAGACCTACGAGCAGTACTTC
abundance: NA; d_gene: NA; v_gene: TRBV20-1; j_gene: TRBJ2-7; CDR3aa: CSGTSLEQYF; CDR3nt: TGCAGTGGGACTTCCCTCGAGCAGTACTTC
abundance: NA; d_gene: NA; v_gene: TRBV19; j_gene: TRBJ2-3; CDR3aa: CASSIGVLDTQYF; CDR3nt: TGTGCCAGTAGTATTGGGGTCTTGGATACGCAGTATTTT
abundance: NA; d_gene: NA; v_gene: TRBV5-8; j_gene: TRBJ1-6; CDR3aa: CASSHGSSYNSPLHF; CDR3nt: TGTGCCAGCAGCCATGGGAGCTCCTATAATTCACCCCTCCACTTT
abundance: NA; d_gene: TRBD2; v_gene: TRBV27; j_gene: TRBJ2-3; CDR3aa: CASSRLRRGGGLGGTDTQYF; CDR3nt: TGTGCCAGCAGCCGATTACGGCGGGGGGGCGGACTTGGGGGCACAGATACGCAGTATTTT
abundance: few; d_gene: TRBD2; v_gene: TRBV5-1; j_gene: TRBJ2-3; CDR3aa: CASSFASGRTDTQYF; CDR3nt: TGCGCCAGCAGCTTCGCCAGCGGGAGGACAGATACGCAGTATTTT
abundance: NA; d_gene: NA; v_gene: TRBV13; j_gene: TRBJ2-7; CDR3aa: CASSRVGDFRDEQYF; CDR3nt: TGTGCCAGCAGCCGGGTGGGGGACTTCAGGGACGAGCAGTACTTC
abundance: once; d_gene: NA; v_gene: TRBV7-6; j_gene: TRBJ2-2; CDR3aa: CASSELADGELFF; CDR3nt: TGTGCCAGCAGCGAACTAGCAGACGGGGAGCTGTTTTTT
abundance: NA; d_gene: NA; v_gene: TRBV6-5; j_gene: TRBJ2-2; CDR3aa: CASSYAQGLGAGELFF; CDR3nt: TGTGCCAGCAGTTACGCCCAGGGCTTGGGCGCCGGGGAGCTGTTTTTT
abundance: NA; d_gene: NA; v_gene: TRBV6-1; j_gene: TRBJ2-7; CDR3aa: CASRRETQGNYEQYF; CDR3nt: TGTGCCAGCCGACGAGAAACACAGGGAAACTACGAGCAGTACTTC
abundance: few; d_gene: NA; v_gene: TRBV6-1; j_gene: TRBJ1-4; CDR3aa: CASDKGGKLFF; CDR3nt: TGTGCCAGCGATAAGGGGGGAAAACTGTTTTTT
abundance: few; d_gene: NA; v_gene: TRBV2; j_gene: TRBJ2-7; CDR3aa: CASMGRSSYEQYF; CDR3nt: TGTGCCAGCATGGGACGGAGCTCCTACGAGCAGTACTTC
abundance: NA; d_gene: NA; v_gene: TRBV19; j_gene: TRBJ2-5; CDR3aa: CASSLGGRETQYF; CDR3nt: TGTGCCAGTAGTCTAGGGGGGCGAGAGACCCAGTACTTC
abundance: NA; d_gene: TRBD2; v_gene: TRBV10-1; j_gene: TRBJ2-7; CDR3aa: CASSTSGSSYEQYF; CDR3nt: TGCGCCAGCTCGACTAGCGGGAGCTCCTACGAGCAGTACTTC
abundance: once; d_gene: NA; v_gene: TRBV7-3; j_gene: TRBJ1-6; CDR3aa: CASRGQNSPLHF; CDR3nt: TGTGCCAGCAGGGGCCAAAATTCACCCCTCCACTTT
abundance: NA; d_gene: NA; v_gene: TRBV15; j_gene: TRBJ1-4; CDR3aa: CATSRVLGTNEKLFF; CDR3nt: TGTGCCACCAGCAGAGTACTCGGCACTAATGAAAAACTGTTTTTT
abundance: NA; d_gene: NA; v_gene: TRBV11-2; j_gene: TRBJ2-7; CDR3aa: CASSLGGGTDPYEQYF; CDR3nt: TGTGCCAGCAGCTTGGGAGGAGGGACAGACCCCTACGAGCAGTACTTC
abundance: NA; d_gene: NA; v_gene: TRBV7-9; j_gene: TRBJ1-1; CDR3aa: CASTLRTVVNTEAFF; CDR3nt: TGTGCCAGCACCTTAAGGACAGTTGTGAACACTGAAGCTTTCTTT
abundance: NA; d_gene: NA; v_gene: TRBV7-8; j_gene: TRBJ2-2; CDR3aa: CASFGLDTGELFF; CDR3nt: TGTGCCAGCTTCGGGTTGGACACCGGGGAGCTGTTTTTT